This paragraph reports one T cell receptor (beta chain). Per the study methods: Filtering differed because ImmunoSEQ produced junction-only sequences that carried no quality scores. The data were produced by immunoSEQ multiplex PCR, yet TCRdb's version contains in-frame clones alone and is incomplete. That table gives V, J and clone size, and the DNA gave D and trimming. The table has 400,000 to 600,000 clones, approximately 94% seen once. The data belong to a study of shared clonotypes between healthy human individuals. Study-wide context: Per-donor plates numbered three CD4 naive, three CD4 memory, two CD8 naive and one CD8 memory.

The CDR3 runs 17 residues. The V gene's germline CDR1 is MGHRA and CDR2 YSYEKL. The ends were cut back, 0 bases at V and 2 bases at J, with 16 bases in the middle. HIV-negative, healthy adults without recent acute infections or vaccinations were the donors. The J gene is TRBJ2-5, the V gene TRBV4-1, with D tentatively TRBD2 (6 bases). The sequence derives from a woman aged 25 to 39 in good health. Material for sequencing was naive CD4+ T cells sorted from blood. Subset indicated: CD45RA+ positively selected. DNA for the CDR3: TGCGCCAGCAGCCAAGACCCCGTGGTAGCGGCACAAGAGACCCAGTACTTC. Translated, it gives CASSQDPVVAAQETQYF.